This TCR beta chain was recorded in a study of blood T cell repertoires in COVID-19. At the level of the study: Sites across the United States, Italy and Spain contributed samples from acute and convalescent COVID-19.

In the source study's methods: Researchers report that nucleated cell counts were estimated from reference gene primer amplification. Clones were sequenced by immunoSEQ multiplex PCR, and TCRdb holds only the in-frame ones, with some missing. The V and J calls and clone size are taken from that table; D and trimming were inferred from the DNA. Of 110,000 or so clones listed, around 80% were seen once; the top ten hold approximately 5.6%. The V segment lost 8 bases and the J segment 7 bases; nucleotides outside the gene matches: 17. The germline V gene has CDR1 KGHSH and CDR2 LQKENI. The length of the CDR3 is 17 residues.

The chain is built from TRBV18 and TRBJ2-1, with 10 nucleotides matching TRBD2. Sequenced material: peripheral blood. The sequence came from a man aged 70-80 years with acute or convalescent COVID-19. This chain's CDR3 is CASTNSGGLERWNEQFF. Here the CDR3 DNA reads TGTGCCAGCACAAATAGCGGGGGGCTCGAAAGGTGGAATGAGCAGTTCTTC.